This T cell receptor beta chain was obtained from a study of early T cells in non-severe SARS-CoV-2 infection. Study context: Sequencing of unsorted whole blood was done on bulk RNA, leaving chains unpaired. Study conclusions and caveats: Database matching using VDJdb favored anti-spike CD8 responses, with private and CD4 specificities left missing.

At least ten counts were recorded for this clonotype. What it recognizes is unknown. Individually, cDNA molecules had unique molecular identifiers attached to them. Each CDR3 protein is one row after TCRdb ran MiXCR on the 5' RACE reads. Of tens of thousands of distinct CDR3 sequences listed, 4.5% to 7% were seen once; the top ten hold 6.8%. Germline-derived CDR1 and CDR2 are DFQATT and SNEGSKA (reference sequence). The CDR3 totals 15 residues. After removal of 5 bases from V and 3 bases from J, the junction contained 9 bases not matched to a gene. The chain joins TRBV20-1 to TRBJ2-3; 9 bases are shared with TRBD1. Material: whole blood. The TCR comes from an adult who was a healthcare worker with PCR-confirmed SARS-CoV-2 infection or an uninfected control (not recorded which). The CDR3 here is CSALPGTGTTDTQYF. The CDR3 bases are TGCAGTGCTTTACCCGGGACAGGGACGACAGATACGCAGTATTTT.